These T cell receptor beta chains were read from a single sample in a study of technical replicates of blood from a handful of donors. Here immunoSEQ multiplex PCR was the method, and the copy in TCRdb shows in-frame clones only, minus some. This sample yields 87,000 or so clones, of which about 92% are seen a single time; roughly 0.28% belongs to the top ten. Sequences were obtained from T cells isolated from PBMCs. These receptors were taken from a human donor in good health. Both conserved end residues are part of each CDR3. Fields, in order: D gene, V gene, clone size, CDR3 length, J gene, CDR3 DNA, CDR3 protein. The D gene is left open where the match is weak. Not all rows give a size; the values are once, few, many and, for expanded clones, a class.

TRBD2	TRBV6-5	.	14	TRBJ2-7	TGTGCCAGCAGTTTGACTAGCGGGAGTCACGAGCAGTACTTC	CASSLTSGSHEQYF
.	TRBV18	once	13	TRBJ2-7	TGTGCCAGCTCCCGCGACATGACCTACGAGCAGTACTTC	CASSRDMTYEQYF
.	TRBV6-1	.	16	TRBJ2-2	TGTGCCAGCAGTGACTACAGGGTACACGGCCCCGGGGAGCTGTTTTTT	CASSDYRVHGPGELFF
.	TRBV2	.	13	TRBJ2-2	TGTGCCAGCAGTGAAGCACGGTTCGGGGAGCTGTTTTTT	CASSEARFGELFF
.	TRBV2	.	14	TRBJ1-5	TGTGCCAGCAGCCCCCGGGGAGGCAATCAGCCCCAGCATTTT	CASSPRGGNQPQHF
TRBD1	TRBV4-1	.	12	TRBJ2-1	TGCGCCAGCAGCCAAGGACAGGGGCCTTCGTTCTTC	CASSQGQGPSFF
TRBD2	TRBV7-6	.	15	TRBJ2-1	TGTGCCAGCAGCCCCACTAGCGGGGCGGGGAATGAGCAGTTCTTC	CASSPTSGAGNEQFF
.	TRBV7-7	once	18	TRBJ2-7	TGTGCCAGCAGCTTAGGCGCTAGCTTAGTAAGCATATTCTACGAGCAGTACTTC	CASSLGASLVSIFYEQYF
.	TRBV6-1	.	15	TRBJ1-1	TGTGCCAGCAGTGCCTACGGACAGATGAACACTGAAGCTTTCTTT	CASSAYGQMNTEAFF
TRBD2	TRBV15	.	15	TRBJ2-5	TGTGCCATAAACCCCGGTAGCGGGCGCCAAGAGACCCAGTACTTC	CAINPGSGRQETQYF
TRBD2	TRBV19	.	14	TRBJ2-3	TGTGCCAGTAGTGATTGGCGGGAGGATAATACGCAGTATTTT	CASSDWREDNTQYF
TRBD1	TRBV9	.	14	TRBJ1-6	TGTGCCAGCAAATCGGACAGGGTGGATTCACCCCTCCACTTT	CASKSDRVDSPLHF
TRBD1	TRBV5-1	.	13	TRBJ2-7	TGCGCCAGCAGCTTGGAGGGACAGTACGAGCAGTACTTC	CASSLEGQYEQYF
.	TRBV5-5	.	12	TRBJ1-5	TGTGCCAGCCCCCACCCTGGCCAGCCCCAGCATTTT	CASPHPGQPQHF
TRBD1	TRBV11-3	.	15	TRBJ2-1	TGTGCCAGCAGCTCCTGGGGACAGGGGTTAAGTGAGCAGTTCTTC	CASSSWGQGLSEQFF
TRBD2	TRBV5-4	once	14	TRBJ2-1	TGTGCCAGCAGTCCTAGCGGTGACTACAATGAGCAGTTCTTC	CASSPSGDYNEQFF
TRBD1	TRBV5-1	.	13	TRBJ1-1	TGCGCCAGCAGCTGGGACAGTTTAAATGTAGCTTTCTTT	CASSWDSLNVAFF
TRBD2	TRBV7-8	.	16	TRBJ2-3	TGTGCCAGCAGCTTAGGGCTAGCGGGGAGGACAGATACGCAGTATTTT	CASSLGLAGRTDTQYF
.	TRBV6-1	.	13	TRBJ1-1	TGTGCCAGCAGTGAGCAGGGGAGCACTGAAGCTTTCTTT	CASSEQGSTEAFF
.	TRBV5-1	.	13	TRBJ1-1	TGCGCCAGCAGCCCACCAGGCAACACTGAAGCTTTCTTT	CASSPPGNTEAFF
TRBD1	TRBV7-9	.	14	TRBJ2-3	TGTGCCAGCAGCCCCCGACAGGGATTGGATACGCAGTATTTT	CASSPRQGLDTQYF
.	TRBV6-6	.	14	TRBJ2-5	TGTGCCAGCAGTTACTCAAGGGGTCAAGAGACCCAGTACTTC	CASSYSRGQETQYF
.	TRBV7-9	.	15	TRBJ2-7	TGTGCCAGCAGCTCCGACGGGGGACCACCGTCCGAGCAGTACTTC	CASSSDGGPPSEQYF
.	TRBV16	.	13	TRBJ1-2	TGTGCCAGCAGCCAAGGACGGGAATATGGCTACACCTTC	CASSQGREYGYTF
.	TRBV6-1	.	14	TRBJ1-4	TGTGCCAGCAGGGAGGGCGCGGGGGATGAAAAACTGTTTTTT	CASREGAGDEKLFF
.	TRBV30	.	13	TRBJ1-2	TGTGCCTGGAGTACGGCGAGGGCTGATGGCTACACCTTC	CAWSTARADGYTF
TRBD2	TRBV27	.	14	TRBJ2-1	TGTGCCAGCAGTTTATCCTGGGGACTAGATGAGCAGTTCTTC	CASSLSWGLDEQFF
TRBD1	TRBV25-1	.	14	TRBJ1-4	TGTGCCAGCAGTGAAGGACAGGGGTCAGAAAAACTGTTTTTT	CASSEGQGSEKLFF
TRBD1	TRBV4-1	.	14	TRBJ1-2	TGCGCCAGCCAAGGTAGGGGGCGCGACAATGGCTACACCTTC	CASQGRGRDNGYTF
TRBD1	TRBV5-1	.	15	TRBJ2-7	TGCGCCAGCAGCTTGGAAGGGACAGTCTCCTACGAGCAGTACTTC	CASSLEGTVSYEQYF
.	TRBV4-1	.	14	TRBJ1-5	TGCGCCAGCAGCCAAGCGAGTAGCAATCAGCCCCAGCATTTT	CASSQASSNQPQHF
.	TRBV5-4	.	14	TRBJ2-1	TGTGCCAGCAGCTTGGATGGAGGTGGAAATGAGCAGTTCTTC	CASSLDGGGNEQFF
.	TRBV29-1	.	13	TRBJ2-3	TGCAGCGTTAGTGCAGGGGACACAGATACGCAGTATTTT	CSVSAGDTDTQYF
TRBD1	TRBV19	.	13	TRBJ1-5	TGTGCCAGTAGGGTGACAGGGAATCAGCCCCAGCATTTT	CASRVTGNQPQHF
TRBD1	TRBV19	.	15	TRBJ2-2	TGTGCCAGTACCCACCGAGACAGGGACACCGGGGAGCTGTTTTTT	CASTHRDRDTGELFF
TRBD1	TRBV9	.	15	TRBJ2-7	TGTGCCAGCAGCGTAGGGACAGGGAGTAGGTACGAGCAGTACTTC	CASSVGTGSRYEQYF
.	TRBV19	.	14	TRBJ2-5	TGTGCCAGTAGCGAGACAGACCGCCAAGAGACCCAGTACTTC	CASSETDRQETQYF
TRBD1	TRBV15	.	15	TRBJ1-1	TGTGCCACCAGCAAGCCAGGGGGCCGGAACACTGAAGCTTTCTTT	CATSKPGGRNTEAFF
TRBD1	TRBV10-1	.	14	TRBJ1-6	TGCGCCAGCAGTTGGGGACAGGAAAATTCACCCCTCCACTTT	CASSWGQENSPLHF
TRBD1	TRBV28	few	13	TRBJ1-5	TGTGCCAGCAGCCCGACAGGGGGCCAGCCCCAGCATTTT	CASSPTGGQPQHF
TRBD1	TRBV2	.	20	TRBJ1-1	TGTGCCAGCAGTGACCCCACAGAATGGGTTTTACAGGGGAGGAACACTGAAGCTTTCTTT	CASSDPTEWVLQGRNTEAFF
TRBD1	TRBV7-6	.	15	TRBJ2-2	TGTGCCAGCACTACCGGGACAGGGGTAACCGGGGAGCTGTTTTTT	CASTTGTGVTGELFF
TRBD2	TRBV11-3	.	15	TRBJ2-3	TGTGCCAGCAGCTTTCCCCGGGAGGGCCTAGATACGCAGTATTTT	CASSFPREGLDTQYF
TRBD1	TRBV19	.	19	TRBJ1-5	TGTGCCAGTAGTATATTGGGGACAGGGGTGGGGTATGGCAATCAGCCCCAGCATTTT	CASSILGTGVGYGNQPQHF
TRBD1	TRBV19	.	14	TRBJ2-7	TGTGCCAGTAGGGACAGGACCGAAACCTACGAGCAGTACTTC	CASRDRTETYEQYF
TRBD2	TRBV5-1	.	15	TRBJ2-1	TGCGCCAGCAGCACAGCTAGCGGGAGCTCTTTTGAGCAGTTCTTC	CASSTASGSSFEQFF
.	TRBV11-2	.	16	TRBJ2-7	TGTGCCAGCAGCTTAGGAGCGAGGGACAACCACTACGAGCAGTACTTC	CASSLGARDNHYEQYF
TRBD1	TRBV29-1	.	13	TRBJ1-2	TGCAGCGTAGGGGACAGGGGAAGGAATGGCTACACCTTC	CSVGDRGRNGYTF
.	TRBV28	.	15	TRBJ2-3	TGTGCCAGCAGTTTACTCCCGTTTGGGCTAGATACGCAGTATTTT	CASSLLPFGLDTQYF